This T cell receptor beta chain was documented in a study of cytomegalovirus exposure and HLA in healthy donors. Of note for this clone: Its antigen is as yet unknown.

PCR was performed using 60 Vbeta and 13 Jbeta primers. The method was immunoSEQ multiplex PCR; TCRdb's version includes in-frame clones alone and lacks a portion of them. The table lists hundreds of thousands of clones, approximately 70% of them singletons, with approximately 1.7% in the top ten. Germline CDR1 and CDR2: LNHDA and SQIVND (reference sequence). This CDR3 is 14 amino acids long. V dropped 10 bases and J dropped 5; count of bases not matched to a gene: 12. The study's findings and limits: Most of the TCR beta V segments (in an earlier analysis) were productive either about 87% or about 30% of the time.

The specimen sequenced was PBMCs. The origin of this receptor is a woman younger than 45 in good health and CMV-seronegative. This rearrangement joins TRBV19 to TRBJ2-7; 9 nucleotides align to TRBD2. Written as DNA, the CDR3 is TGTGCCACCGCGGAGCGCCTAGCGGGACACGAGCAGTACTTC. It specifies CATAERLAGHEQYF.